This T cell receptor (beta chain) appears in the sequencing data of a study of blood T cells in healthy people across ages (dated by TCRdb to the mid-2010s). Looking at the study overall: In model experiments, roughly one uniquely barcoded TCR beta cDNA molecule per two T cells was captured by template switching. The donors were split into four age groups: young (average about 15 years), middle-aged (about 40), aged (about 56) and long-lived (approximately 80). Using deep sequencing normalized with unique cDNA molecular identifiers, the study measured how TCR beta repertoire diversity changes with age. Two additional independent replicas of 1 million unique cDNA reads from the same blood draw were analyzed for two donors (one aged 18 to 29 and one aged 80 or older).

Reading the germline V gene gives CDR1 SGHTA and CDR2 FQGNSA. The CDR3 goes from the cysteine to the phenylalanine over 16 residues. Only CDR3 DNA remains: 48 bases, in frame from the first base. At the junction V is shortened by 4 bases and J by 6 bases, with 16 bases in between. In this sample, this clonotype turned up a few times. It has no known antigen specificity. Qualities for individual bases were not recorded, and no much larger clone is one base off. The donors were roughly 38 Caucasian individuals from Russia, aged 6 to 90 years, who were systemically healthy. Around 10 milliliters of peripheral blood were collected from each donor into EDTA-treated Vacutainer tubes. Ficoll-Paque density-gradient centrifugation was used to isolate PBMCs, with at least 7 million per sample. Trizol reagent was used to extract total RNA from the PBMCs, yielding at least 6 micrograms per sample. The percentages of naive CD45RAhigh/CD27high T cells were determined by flow cytometry on a PBMC aliquot from every donor.

Overall results and qualifications from the work: Observed TCR beta diversity per million T cells fell roughly linearly with age, and a significant reduction was already apparent by age roughly 40. Because profiling used bulk unsorted PBMCs, naive and antigen-experienced compartments could not be compared conclusively. Estimates of total diversity based on one million sequenced T cells were regarded as lower bounds and as underestimates. A strong correlation was found between observed TCR beta diversity and the percentage of naive T cells measured by flow cytometry. Compared with the aged group, the long-lived group had more naive CD4+ T cells, fewer expanded clones and increased TCR diversity, a pattern suggesting age selection. Because the CMV infection status of the donors was unknown, age-related changes in expanded clonotypes may potentially have been confounded.

The library was prepared using 5' RACE. Sequenced using an Illumina HiSeq 2500. A second roughly 7 to 12 cycle PCR used a sample-barcoded 5' primer and a J-beta primer mix. Each TCR beta cDNA molecule received a unique molecular identifier from a template-switch 5' adaptor carrying 12 random nucleotides. Each sample yielded at least 3 million CDR3-containing paired-end reads. All of the RNA was converted into first-strand cDNA using the Mint cDNA synthesis kit, with a TRBC-specific oligonucleotide serving as the primer. Following uracil-DNA glycosylase treatment, a first 18-cycle PCR with universal primers M1SS and BC2_uni_R was performed on all cDNA. On the authors' methods: For normalization, 1 million high-quality reads, each with a distinct molecular identifier, were randomly selected from each sample. Instead of being binned into consensus sequences, reads with shared molecular identifiers were discarded. MiTCR, set to a Q25 quality threshold and the strictest error-elimination algorithm, was used for CDR3 identification, clonotype clustering and error correction. Lower-bound total TCR beta diversity was estimated with a nonparametric unseen species model using Euler transformation. The public reads were run again by TCRdb, first through fastp at Q25 and then through MiXCR, and only productive beta chains were kept. Rows matching on CDR3 protein sequence are summarized as one entry with the most common DNA and genes. These V and J calls derive from TCRdb rather than the authors' analysis. The sample yields hundreds of thousands of distinct CDR3 sequences; about a quarter were counted once. Approximately 3.3% of the sample rests with the top ten.

These data also formed part of another study, on T cells of mothers and their children. As noted in the second study: Nine systemically healthy Caucasian individuals served as donors, namely three mothers together with their six children. cDNA synthesis consumed the entire amount of extracted RNA, loaded at 1.5 ug RNA in each 15 ul reaction. In the second PCR, the M1S primer introduced both the sample barcodes and 2-4 random nucleotides. Each mother yielded over 8 million TCR beta CDR3 reads and each child 3 million to 3.5 million reads. Thymic selection similarly shapes TCR recombination output in related and unrelated pairs, with minor effect from inherited differences. Related mother-child pairs always showed normalized repertoire overlap that was slightly higher than in unrelated mother-child pairs, though the difference was never significant. No persistent microchimeric T cell clones were detected, at a sensitivity of roughly 93 clones per million clonotypes. To look for features that set related mother-child pairs apart from unrelated individuals, the researchers ran deep NGS to compare the TCR beta repertoires of mothers and children. The mean age was roughly 44 +/- 4 years for the mothers and roughly 10 +/- 4 years for the children. After adapters were ligated using NEBNext reagents, the libraries underwent 100+100 nt paired-end sequencing on an Illumina HiSeq 2000. Mother and child libraries were prepared a month apart and sequenced in separate runs to prevent cross-contamination. Between about 500,000 and 2,300,000 distinct TCR beta clonotypes were identified per donor. Naive TCR beta clonotypes were estimated from low-frequency clonotypes matched to each donor's FACS-determined naive share, without sorting.

The V and J segments used are TRBV7-2 and TRBJ1-6; the D gene is perhaps TRBD1, on 6 matching bases. Sample: blood. The receptor comes from a boy aged 2-9 years in good health. The CDR3 loop reads CASSSPRGSANSPLHF. The DNA reads TGTGCCAGCAGCTCCCCCAGGGGATCGGCTAATTCACCCCTCCACTTT.